This T cell receptor (beta chain) was retrieved from a study of blood T cell repertoires in COVID-19 (dated by TCRdb to the early 2020s). About the investigation overall: Samples covering the acute and convalescent phases of COVID-19 were provided by collaborators in the United States, Italy and Spain. The prospective study material was composed of cDNA or gDNA derived from T cells, B-cell-depleted T cells, or PBMCs. Deeply sampled blood TCRbeta repertoires from subjects exposed to, actively infected with, or recovered from COVID-19 were included in the dataset. The repertoires were released in a freely available public database meant as a resource for research on the immune response to SARS-CoV-2. The samples were drawn from two sources: the first 160 participants of the ongoing ImmuneRACE study, and approximately 1,300 subjects contributed by 6 global collaborators. The sample metadata nearly always contained a de-identified subject ID, COVID-19 status, age in years and sex. Where available, HLA class I and class II types were taken from metadata supplied by the sample provider and were not determined by assay-based typing.

V and J are truncated by 2 bases and 8 bases respectively, leaving an intervening sequence of 12 bases. Sequences SGHNT (CDR1) and YENEEA (CDR2) are obtained from the germline V gene. The CDR3 spans 13 residues, from the cysteine through the phenylalanine. Only CDR3 DNA is held: 39 bases, read in frame from base 1. Each collaborating institution followed its own protocols to collect whole blood in K2EDTA tubes. Collaborator samples were shipped for TCRbeta analysis as frozen whole blood, isolated PBMCs, or DNA extracted from either sample type. TCRbeta CDR3 regions were amplified from genomic DNA using the immunoSEQ Assay, a bias-controlled multiplex PCR. As for how the authors treated the data: Nucleated cell counts per sample were estimated from amplification of reference gene primers within the assay. To quantify the absolute abundance of each unique TCRbeta CDR3 rearrangement, sequence reads were collapsed and filtered. For each sample, productive Simpson clonality was calculated by taking the square root of Simpson's diversity index across productive rearrangements. The source is immuneACCESS, and TCRdb retained only in-frame sequences with V and J called. Part of the clones is not carried over; for the studies checked, unresolved V genes explain less than half of this, and the remainder is unexplained. The V and J calls and clone size come from that table; D and trimming were worked out from the DNA. A total of over 55,000 clones appear in this sample, about three quarters of them only once. 35% of the sample comes from the top ten.

General findings and caveats noted by the study authors: How much clinical and demographic metadata was included differed by source and by participant, and the metadata was provided uncurated.

Remarks on this clone: Its antigen is still unknown. Base qualities are not at hand, and no much larger clone is one base apart.

The sequence came from a woman in her sixties or seventies with acute or convalescent COVID-19. Sequencing was carried out using peripheral blood. This sequence uses TRBV11-3 and TRBJ1-1; the D segment cannot be called with confidence. The DNA is as follows: TGTGCCAGCAGCTTAAGTTCCGGGTCAGAAGCTTTCTTT. Its translation reads: CASSLSSGSEAFF.